Here is one TCR beta chain with its context. This CDR3 has 12 residues. V lost 3 bases and J lost 8, with 7 bases in between. Germline V gene sequence: CDR1 LNHDA, CDR2 SQIVND (reference sequence). Profiling relied on immunoSEQ multiplex PCR, and the TCRdb table lists in-frame clones only, not all of them. This sample yields about 140,000 clones, of which 88% are seen a single time; 10% belongs to the top ten. This entry is derived from a study of blood T cell repertoires in COVID-19. Material for sequencing was peripheral blood. The TCR was taken from a man aged 50 or older with active or convalescent COVID-19. The chain joins TRBV19 to TRBJ2-2; D is undetermined. The CDR3 reads CASSIRAGELFF. The CDR3 coding sequence is TGTGCCAGTAGTATCCGAGCGGGGGAGCTGTTTTTT.